This paragraph reports one TCR beta chain. CDR3 length: 13 amino acids. The germline gives CDR1 KGHSH, CDR2 LQKENI. V lost 5 bases and J lost 4, with 11 bases in between. TCR beta chains were sequenced at survey level with immunoSEQ. Assay: immunoSEQ multiplex PCR; the TCRdb copy retains only in-frame clones and omits some. The table has some 70,000 clones, about 93% seen once. Sequencing used PBMCs. This sequence was found in a man aged 35 to 55 with rheumatoid arthritis. The J gene is TRBJ2-5, the V gene TRBV18, with D perhaps matching TRBD1 (5 bases). CDR3 protein: CASSSGHGETQYF. The CDR3 DNA follows: TGTGCCAGCTCATCCGGACACGGAGAGACCCAGTACTTC.